Listed below are T cell receptor beta chains from one sample, sequenced in a study of cytomegalovirus exposure and HLA in healthy donors. The protocol was immunoSEQ multiplex PCR, while the TCRdb copy is restricted to in-frame clones and leaves out a portion. The data contain hundreds of thousands of clones, roughly 89% of them singletons. What was sequenced was PBMCs. These receptors all come from a man aged 18 to 30 in good health and CMV-seronegative. Each CDR3 is given with its conserved first and last residue. D genes are given only for firm matches. Size is stated for part of the rows, as once, few or many counts, or as a class when the clone is expanded.

size: -; D: TRBD2; V: TRBV9; J: TRBJ2-7; DNA: TGTGCCAGCAGCGTGGGCGGGGGGCGAGGGTACGAGCAGTACTTC; CDR3: CASSVGGGRGYEQYF
size: -; D: -; V: TRBV5-4; J: TRBJ1-2; DNA: TGTGCCAGCAGGTCTAAGGGGGTCTCCTATGGCTACACCTTC; CDR3: CASRSKGVSYGYTF
size: -; D: TRBD2; V: TRBV27; J: TRBJ2-5; DNA: TGTGCCAGCAGTTACGGGACTAGCCTCGGGGAGACCCAGTACTTC; CDR3: CASSYGTSLGETQYF
size: few; D: -; V: TRBV27; J: TRBJ1-2; DNA: TGTGCCTCCTCCTCCGGGTCCTATGGCTACACCTTC; CDR3: CASSSGSYGYTF
size: few; D: TRBD1; V: TRBV7-9; J: TRBJ2-2; DNA: TGTGCCAGCAGCCCGACAGGGAGCGGCGGCCGGGAGCTGTTTTTT; CDR3: CASSPTGSGGRELFF
size: -; D: -; V: TRBV19; J: TRBJ1-4; DNA: TGTGCCAGTAAGAAGGGGGTAGTAACGAATGAAAAACTGTTTTTT; CDR3: CASKKGVVTNEKLFF
size: -; D: TRBD2; V: TRBV10-1; J: TRBJ2-7; DNA: TGCGCCAGCGCCTCCGGGGGGACTCCCTACGAGCAGTACTTC; CDR3: CASASGGTPYEQYF
size: -; D: TRBD2; V: TRBV6-1; J: TRBJ2-1; DNA: TGTGCCAGCAGTCCACCGGGACTAGCCCTCGATGAGCAGTTCTTC; CDR3: CASSPPGLALDEQFF
size: -; D: -; V: TRBV29-1; J: TRBJ2-7; DNA: TGCAGCGTTGAATCGGGTACCTACGAGCAGTACTTC; CDR3: CSVESGTYEQYF
size: -; D: TRBD2; V: TRBV27; J: TRBJ2-2; DNA: TGTGCCAGCAGTTTACGAGCGGGAGGCACCGGGGAGCTGTTTTTT; CDR3: CASSLRAGGTGELFF
size: -; D: TRBD1; V: TRBV6-1; J: TRBJ1-2; DNA: TGTGCCAGCAGTGGGGACAGGGTCGGCTACACCTTC; CDR3: CASSGDRVGYTF
size: once; D: TRBD2; V: TRBV6-6; J: TRBJ2-2; DNA: TGTGCCAGCAGTTACCGACTAGCGGGGCACACCGGGGAGCTGTTTTTT; CDR3: CASSYRLAGHTGELFF
size: -; D: TRBD1; V: TRBV4-1; J: TRBJ2-2; DNA: TGCGCCAGCAGCCAATACCCGGGACAGGGAACCGGGGAGCTGTTTTTT; CDR3: CASSQYPGQGTGELFF
size: -; D: TRBD1; V: TRBV11-2; J: TRBJ2-7; DNA: TGTGCCAGCAGGGCAGGGGGCCTCTACGAGCAGTACTTC; CDR3: CASRAGGLYEQYF
size: -; D: -; V: TRBV28; J: TRBJ1-1; DNA: TGTGCCAGCACCCCACCGGGACACAGGAACACTGAAGCTTTCTTT; CDR3: CASTPPGHRNTEAFF
size: -; D: -; V: TRBV7-2; J: TRBJ2-6; DNA: TGTGCCAGTTCGACCGACTACTCTGGGGCCAACGTCCTGACTTTC; CDR3: CASSTDYSGANVLTF
size: -; D: TRBD1; V: TRBV10-1; J: TRBJ2-3; DNA: TGCGCCAGCAGTGATCCCGGACAGGGCACAGATACGCAGTATTTT; CDR3: CASSDPGQGTDTQYF
size: once; D: -; V: TRBV5-6; J: TRBJ2-2; DNA: TGTGCCAGCAGCTTGCGAAGGAGAAACACCGGGGAGCTGTTTTTT; CDR3: CASSLRRRNTGELFF
size: -; D: -; V: TRBV13; J: TRBJ2-1; DNA: TGTGCCAGCAGCTCGTCCAGCTCAGGGGTCAATGAGCAGTTCTTC; CDR3: CASSSSSSGVNEQFF
size: -; D: TRBD1; V: TRBV5-4; J: TRBJ1-1; DNA: TGTGCCAGCAGCCCGACAGGGCTGAACACTGAAGCTTTCTTT; CDR3: CASSPTGLNTEAFF
size: -; D: -; V: TRBV7-2; J: TRBJ2-4; DNA: TGTGCCAGCAGCGGGGGGTCGGGAAGTGGTGACATTCAGTACTTC; CDR3: CASSGGSGSGDIQYF
size: -; D: -; V: TRBV6-1; J: TRBJ2-2; DNA: TGTGCCAGCAGGAACAGGGTAGGGTCCGGGGAGCTGTTTTTT; CDR3: CASRNRVGSGELFF
size: -; D: -; V: TRBV7-8; J: TRBJ2-1; DNA: TGTGCCAGCAGCTTAGCCCGTGAGCAGTTCTTC; CDR3: CASSLAREQFF
size: -; D: TRBD2; V: TRBV4-2; J: TRBJ2-1; DNA: TGTGCCAGCAGCCAAGCGGGAGGAATAGATGAGCAGTTCTTC; CDR3: CASSQAGGIDEQFF
size: -; D: TRBD1; V: TRBV27; J: TRBJ1-6; DNA: TGTGCCAGCAGTTTATTCACAGGGGGGGATTCACCCCTCCACTTT; CDR3: CASSLFTGGDSPLHF
size: -; D: -; V: TRBV6-4; J: TRBJ2-2; DNA: TGTGCCAGCAGTGACTCGGCGGGAATGGGCACCGGGGAGCTGTTTTTT; CDR3: CASSDSAGMGTGELFF
size: -; D: TRBD2; V: TRBV7-9; J: TRBJ2-1; DNA: TGTGCCAGCAGCTTCGGCGCGGGGGGGCTGGTCTTC; CDR3: CASSFGAGGLVF
size: once; D: TRBD1; V: TRBV5-4; J: TRBJ2-2; DNA: TGTGCCAGCAGCTTGGCGGAGGTCAGGGGGACCGGGGAGCTGTTTTTT; CDR3: CASSLAEVRGTGELFF
size: -; D: -; V: TRBV7-9; J: TRBJ2-2; DNA: TGTGCCAGCAGCCCGGATGCTTCCGGGGGGGAGCTGTTTTTT; CDR3: CASSPDASGGELFF
size: -; D: TRBD1; V: TRBV7-9; J: TRBJ2-7; DNA: TGTGCCAGCAGCTCCGGGACAGGGCCGTCCTACGAGCAGTACTTC; CDR3: CASSSGTGPSYEQYF